The 16 T cell receptor beta chains listed next were all sequenced from one sample in a study of cytomegalovirus exposure and HLA in healthy donors. The PCR contained 60 Vbeta and 13 Jbeta primers. Here immunoSEQ multiplex PCR was the method, and the copy in TCRdb shows in-frame clones only, minus some. The data contain under 150,000 clones, approximately 78% of them singletons. Sequenced input: PBMCs. These receptors all stem from a woman in her thirties or forties in good health and CMV-seropositive.

The chain carries TRBV29-1 and TRBJ2-5; D is unclear. The end of the DNA is better explained by TRBJ2-7, so the J call may be wrong. Germline values: CDR1 SQVTM, CDR2 ANQGSEA. The CDR3 loop spans 13 amino acids. The CDR3 reads CSVIPKVAYEQYF. The DNA of the CDR3 is TGCAGCGTCATACCCAAGGTAGCCTACGAGCAGTACTTC.

The V gene is TRBV2, the J gene TRBJ1-5, with D possibly being TRBD1 (5 bases). Trimming removed 7 bases at V and 4 bases at J, with 14 bases between. This CDR3 is built from 14 residues. Germline-derived CDR1 and CDR2 are SNHLY and FYNNEI. DNA of the CDR3: TGTGCCAGCACGACAGTGGGTCGTAATCAGCCCCAGCATTTT. This translates into CASTTVGRNQPQHF. Full variable domain (missing parts from reference TRBV2 and TRBJ1-5): EPEVTQTPSHQVTQMGQEVILRCVPISNHLYFYWYRQILGQKVEFLVSFYNNEISEKSEIFDDQFSVERPDGSNFTLKIRSTKLEDSAMYFCASTTVGRNQPQHFGDGTRLSIL.

The chain employs TRBV10-1 and TRBJ2-3; TRBD2 agrees at 8 bases. The germline V gene has CDR1 WNHNN and CDR2 SYGVQD (reference sequence). The CDR3 totals 15 residues. Trimming removed 6 bases from V and 6 bases from J; junction bases left unmatched: 11. In DNA form, the CDR3 reads TGCGCCAGCAGCGGACGCGGGGGGCCGGGGGATACGCAGTATTTT. It specifies CASSGRGGPGDTQYF.

The chain has TRBV10-1 and TRBJ2-1; perhaps TRBD2 as D (5 bases). Per germline, CDR1 WNHNN and CDR2 SYGVQD (reference sequence). This CDR3 spans 17 amino acids. Trimming shortened V by 0 bases and J by 8 bases, and 20 bases separated the two germline ends. As DNA, the CDR3 is TGCGCCAGCAGTGAGTCTAGGCGGGCACGCGGTGAGGATGAGCAGTTCTTC. Translation: CASSESRRARGEDEQFF.

The chain combines TRBV6-5 with TRBJ2-1; 9 positions match TRBD1. In germline, CDR1 is MNHEY, CDR2 SVGAGI. The CDR3 is made up of 15 amino acids. J was trimmed by 1 base and V by 7 bases; bases with no gene match: 5. In nucleotides, the CDR3 is TGTGCCAGCATCAAGACAGGGGGATCCTACAATGAGCAGTTCTTC. Its translation: CASIKTGGSYNEQFF.

This chain connects TRBV5-1 to TRBJ2-7; weak D call: TRBD2 (7 bases). Germline V gene sequence: CDR1 SGHRS, CDR2 YFSETQ. V was trimmed by 4 bases and J by 7 bases, leaving 18 bases between them. The CDR3 has 14 amino acids. In DNA form, the CDR3 reads TGCGCCAGCAGCCCGGGGGGCTCTTCGGGAGAGCAGTACTTC. Translating gives CASSPGGSSGEQYF.

This rearrangement joins TRBV19 to TRBJ2-1, with D maybe TRBD2 (6 bases). The germline V gene has CDR1 LNHDA and CDR2 SQIVND (reference sequence). The V end was cut by 1 base, the J end by 6 bases, with 13 bases between. The CDR3 is 15 residues long. CDR3 coding DNA: TGTGCCAGTAGTATAGCGGGAGAGGGAACCAATGAGCAGTTCTTC. Translation gives CASSIAGEGTNEQFF.

The rearrangement joins TRBV6-1 to TRBJ1-1, with no clear D. This CDR3 is 13 amino acids long. Germline V gene lookup returns CDR1 MNHNS and CDR2 SASEGT. Trimming pared 2 bases from V and 0 bases from J, leaving 4 bases between. The CDR3 sequence is CASSERLNTEAFF. The CDR3 nucleotides read TGTGCCAGCAGTGAACGTCTGAACACTGAAGCTTTCTTT.

The DNA for the CDR3 is TGTGCCAGCAGTGAAGCGCCCGGCGGGACAGCGAACCTCTACGAGCAGTACTTC. The encoded protein is CASSEAPGGTANLYEQYF. This rearrangement joins TRBV6-1 to TRBJ2-7, with D possibly TRBD1 on 7 matching bases. V lost 0 bases and J lost 3, with 21 bases in between. The germline gives CDR1 MNHNS, CDR2 SASEGT. CDR3 length equals 18 residues.

V and J are TRBV5-6 and TRBJ1-3; 10 bases are shared with TRBD1. After removal of 3 bases from V and 3 bases from J, the junction contained 0 bases not matched to a gene. Germline loops: CDR1 SGHDT, CDR2 YYEEEE. This CDR3 spans 14 amino acids. DNA for the CDR3: TGTGCCAGCAGCTGGACAGGGGGTGGAAACACCATATATTTT. It yields the protein CASSWTGGGNTIYF.

The sample holds a few counts of this clone. This chain links TRBV6-1 with TRBJ1-1; tentatively, D is TRBD1 (5 bases). Germline assignment: CDR1 MNHNS and CDR2 SASEGT. The CDR3 contains 14 residues. Trimming cost V 1 base and J 5 bases, with 11 bases left between them. The CDR3 DNA follows: TGTGCCAGCAGTGAAGGGTTGGGGGGGACTGAAGCTTTCTTT. Encoded protein: CASSEGLGGTEAFF.

A few counts support this clone. The V gene is TRBV7-6, the J gene TRBJ2-1; 10 nucleotides align to TRBD2. Germline V gene data show CDR1 as SGHVS and CDR2 as FNYEAQ. This CDR3 spans 15 amino acids. The V gene end was trimmed by 4 bases and the J gene end by 4 bases; junction bases not matched to a gene: 4. Here the CDR3 DNA reads TGTGCCAGCAGCTCCACTAGCGGGACATACAATGAGCAGTTCTTC. Its protein is CASSSTSGTYNEQFF.

The sample holds a few counts of this clone. The rearrangement uses TRBV19 and TRBJ2-2; tentative D call: TRBD2 (5 bases). The V end lost 5 bases, the J end lost 4 bases, and 14 bases lay between the germline ends. Germline CDR1 is LNHDA and CDR2 is SQIVND (reference sequence). This CDR3 region has 15 residues. The CDR3 reads CASSRRYRGTGELFF. The CDR3 bases are TGTGCCAGTAGTCGTCGGTATCGGGGCACCGGGGAGCTGTTTTTT.

This clone was seen once. The chain links TRBV27 to TRBJ1-1; possibly TRBD1 for D (5 bases). The CDR3 is made up of 14 amino acids. Trimming shortened V by 1 base and J by 4 bases, and 10 bases separated the two germline ends. Germline V lookup: CDR1 MNHEY, CDR2 SMNVEV (reference sequence). The CDR3 protein is CASSLWGEGTEAFF. Written as DNA, the CDR3 is TGTGCCAGCAGTTTATGGGGGGAGGGCACTGAAGCTTTCTTT.

The chain employs TRBV27 and TRBJ2-2, with 11 bases aligning to TRBD2. Germline assignment: CDR1 MNHEY and CDR2 SMNVEV (reference sequence). The J segment lost 1 base and the V segment lost 6 bases, leaving 13 bases of the junction unmatched. This CDR3 region has 19 residues. In nucleotides, the CDR3 is TGTGCCAGCAGCCCAGTCCTAAAGGGACTAGCGGAGAACACCGGGGAGCTGTTTTTT. This translates into CASSPVLKGLAENTGELFF.

The V call is TRBV6-6, the J call TRBJ2-7, with D possibly TRBD1 on 6 matching bases. The germline V gene has CDR1 MNHNY and CDR2 SVGAGI (reference sequence). The ends were cut back, 4 bases at V and 7 bases at J, with 11 bases in the middle. This CDR3 has 12 amino acids. The CDR3 region has the DNA TGTGCCAGCAGTTCCACAGGGTTTGAGCAGTACTTC. As protein: CASSSTGFEQYF.